The T cell receptor beta chain described here comes from a study of cytomegalovirus exposure and HLA in healthy donors. Study observations and caveats: Investigators reported about 160 TCR beta chains as tied to cytomegalovirus. Later on, an analysis tied around 17,000 TCR beta sequences to HLA alleles at 0.05 false discovery rate.

It was with 60 Vbeta and 13 Jbeta primers that the PCR ran. Produced via immunoSEQ multiplex PCR; TCRdb's table is partial and in-frame only. The sample includes some 100,000 clones, under 80% seen only once; the top ten take around 5%. The CDR3 runs to 14 residues. Trimming removed 2 bases at V and 0 bases at J, with 7 bases between. Germline loops: CDR1 MDHEN, CDR2 SYDVKM. Details on this clone: Its antigen is still unknown.

The clonotype was recovered from a woman between 18 and 30 years old in good health and CMV-seropositive. The chain joins TRBV28 to TRBJ2-5, with D perhaps matching TRBD2 (6 bases). The specimen sequenced was PBMCs. CDR3: CASSLLANQETQYF. The CDR3 DNA follows: TGTGCCAGCAGTTTACTAGCGAACCAAGAGACCCAGTACTTC.